Listed here are 18 T cell receptor beta chains from one sample, sequenced in a study of cytomegalovirus exposure and HLA in healthy donors. The repertoire was sequenced with immunoSEQ multiplex PCR; TCRdb's copy has only in-frame clones and lacks some. The sample lists about 220,000 clones, almost 90% seen once, with 2.5% to 3.5% in the top ten. The sequenced material came from PBMCs. These receptors all stem from a woman between 18 and 29 years old in good health and CMV-seronegative.

This clone appeared a single time. V is TRBV7-9 and J is TRBJ2-7; D uncertain. Trimming took off 4 bases at V and 1 base at J, with 8 bases between the two ends. This CDR3 is 13 amino acids long. From germline, CDR1 is SEHNR and CDR2 FQNEAQ (reference sequence). CDR3 sequence (DNA): TGTGCCAGCAGCTCACCGGGTTCCTACGAGCAGTACTTC. It is translated as CASSSPGSYEQYF.

This clone showed up just a few times. The CDR3 DNA follows: TGTGCCGCAGAGCGGGGGACAGGAAACACCATATATTTT. Translating it yields CAAERGTGNTIYF. This rearrangement joins TRBV7-9 to TRBJ1-3; D may be TRBD1 (6 bases). Germline-derived CDR1 and CDR2 are SEHNR and FQNEAQ (reference sequence). The germline V and J ends were trimmed by 11 bases and 4 bases, with 15 bases remaining between them. The CDR3 is made up of 13 amino acids.

The chain employs TRBV20-1 and TRBJ2-2; D not resolved. The V end lost 3 bases, the J end lost 6 bases, and 5 bases lay between the germline ends. Germline V gives CDR1 DFQATT, CDR2 SNEGSKA (reference sequence). The CDR3 runs to 11 residues. The CDR3 sequence: CSASSPGELFF. The CDR3 DNA reads as TGCAGTGCTAGTAGCCCCGGGGAGCTGTTTTTT.

The chain has TRBV14 and TRBJ1-3; D remains unclear. V lost 4 bases, J lost 8 bases, and 18 bases lay in between. The CDR3 is 15 residues long. CDR1 is SGHDN and CDR2 is FVKESK in the germline V gene. CDR3 in DNA: TGTGCCAGCAGCCTACTGAACAGCCCCATTGACACCATATATTTT. The encoded protein is CASSLLNSPIDTIYF.

The chain uses TRBV5-4 and TRBJ2-1, with 11 bases matching TRBD1. The germline V gene encodes CDR1 SGHNT and CDR2 YYREEE (reference sequence). V lost 3 bases to trimming and J lost 8 bases; unmatched junction nucleotides: 7. The CDR3 length is 15 residues. CDR3 region: CASSSGDRGFDEQFF. Here the CDR3 DNA reads TGTGCCAGCAGCTCGGGGGACAGGGGGTTTGATGAGCAGTTCTTC.

The genes are TRBV4-2 and TRBJ2-1, with 11 bases identical to TRBD2. This CDR3 contains 22 residues. V was pared by 0 bases and J by 0 bases, with 16 bases of the junction left unmatched. Germline CDR1 and CDR2: LGHNA and YNFKEQ. CDR3 region: CASSQDPRGGNSGGGSYNEQFF. CDR3 in DNA: TGTGCCAGCAGCCAAGATCCGAGAGGTGGGAATAGCGGGGGGGGCTCCTACAATGAGCAGTTCTTC.

V gene TRBV5-6 combines with J gene TRBJ1-2; 7 bases agree with TRBD1. The CDR3 covers 14 residues. J gave up 7 bases and V 2 bases, and 8 bases lay outside the gene matches. Germline CDR1 and CDR2: SGHDT and YYEEEE. The CDR3 DNA reads as TGTGCCAGCAGCTTTATTAACAGGGGATCTGGCTACACCTTC. This encodes CASSFINRGSGYTF.

This clone has a single count. The V call is TRBV6-6, the J call TRBJ2-1, with 8 positions matching TRBD2. The CDR3 covers 14 residues. J gave up 7 bases and V 3 bases, and 5 bases lay outside the gene matches. The V gene's germline CDR1 is MNHNY and CDR2 SVGAGI (reference sequence). As DNA, the CDR3 is TGTGCCAGCAGTTATGGGACTAGTGCGAATGAGCAGTTCTTC. This gives the protein CASSYGTSANEQFF.

The V gene is TRBV10-3, the J gene TRBJ2-7; TRBD1 matches 7 bases. The CDR3 length is 15 residues. Germline trimming cut 3 bases from V and 0 bases from J; bases unmatched to any gene: 5. Germline CDR1 and CDR2: ENHRY and SYGVKD. This chain's CDR3 is CAISDGQDPSYEQYF. In nucleotides, the CDR3 is TGTGCCATCAGTGACGGACAGGACCCCTCCTACGAGCAGTACTTC.

The V gene is TRBV2, the J gene TRBJ2-1; D is undetermined. This CDR3 contains 14 residues. V was pared by 9 bases and J by 0 bases, with 12 bases between. Germline assignment: CDR1 SNHLY and CDR2 FYNNEI. In nucleotides, the CDR3 is TGTGCCAGGCAAGCCGCGAGCTCCTACAATGAGCAGTTCTTC. Its protein product is CARQAASSYNEQFF.

About this clone: This sample also contains other DNA sequences that code for the same CDR3. The V gene is TRBV6-1, the J gene TRBJ2-7, with 8 nucleotides matching TRBD1. The V and J ends lost 8 bases and 3 bases, in that order; junction bases with no gene match: 3. CDR1 MNHNS and CDR2 SASEGT come from the germline V gene. This CDR3 is 12 amino acids long. The CDR3 loop reads CASRTGFYEQYF. DNA of the CDR3: TGTGCCAGCCGGACAGGGTTCTACGAGCAGTACTTC.

This chain joins TRBV6-5 and TRBJ2-1; 12 bases fit TRBD1. J gave up 15 bases and V 2 bases, and 5 bases lay outside the gene matches. Germline lookup yields CDR1 MNHEY and CDR2 SVGAGI. The CDR3 has 13 residues. For the CDR3, the DNA is TGTGCCAGCAGTTACACACTGGGACAGGGGGCGTTCTTC. Translation: CASSYTLGQGAFF.

V and J are TRBV19 and TRBJ2-2, with a tentative D call TRBD1 (6 bases). CDR1 is LNHDA, CDR2 SQIVND, per germline (reference sequence). Deletions cut 1 base from V and 4 bases from J, with 13 bases between. The CDR3 is made up of 16 amino acids. The CDR3 here is CASSIGRTAPTGELFF. As DNA, the CDR3 is TGTGCCAGTAGTATAGGGCGGACAGCTCCCACCGGGGAGCTGTTTTTT.

The chain links TRBV30 to TRBJ1-5, with a possible D match to TRBD1 (6 bases). This CDR3 region has 15 residues. Germline CDR1 is GTSNPN and CDR2 is SVGIG (reference sequence). Between the trimmed V and J ends, which lost 1 base and 4 bases, there was a span of 14 bases. The CDR3 region has the DNA TGTGCCTGGAGTGAAGTCGGACAGAATAATCAGCCCCAGCATTTT. This translates into CAWSEVGQNNQPQHF.

The chain links TRBV15 to TRBJ2-1, with unresolved D. The CDR3 runs to 12 residues. Trimming removed 1 base from V and 5 bases from J, with 3 bases in between. The germline gives CDR1 LNHNV, CDR2 YYDKDF (reference sequence). CDR3: CATSRVNNEQFF. The CDR3 DNA reads TGTGCCACCAGCAGAGTTAACAATGAGCAGTTCTTC.

This clone qualifies as medium-sized. The rearrangement links TRBV28 to TRBJ1-2, with 7 bases identical to TRBD1. Per the germline V gene, CDR1 is MDHEN and CDR2 is SYDVKM. CDR3 size: 17 residues. J was trimmed by 0 bases and V by 6 bases; bases with no gene match: 13. The CDR3 loop is CASSPPPGTDSNYGYTF. In DNA form, the CDR3 reads TGTGCCAGCAGCCCACCTCCGGGGACAGACTCTAACTATGGCTACACCTTC.

In the case of this clone: Mismatch with germline at one junction end may stem from a read error. The chain recombines TRBV7-7 with TRBJ2-3; a weak D match, TRBD1 (6 bases). Germline CDR1 reads SSHAT; CDR2 reads FNYEAQ (reference sequence). The CDR3 length is 16 residues. The chain's CDR3 is CASSLRAGESTDTQYF. DNA for the CDR3: TGTGCTAGCAGCTTACGGGCAGGGGAAAGCACAGATACGCAGTATTTT. Full variable domain (remainder filled in from reference TRBV7-7 and TRBJ2-3): GAGVSQSPRYKVTKRGQDVTLRCDPISSHATLYWYQQALGQGPEFLTYFNYEAQPDKSGLPSDRFSAERPEGSISTLTIQRTEQRDSAMYRCASSLRAGESTDTQYFGPGTRLTVL.

The chain combines TRBV28 with TRBJ2-7; D uncertain. Germline V lookup: CDR1 MDHEN, CDR2 SYDVKM. V gave up 6 bases and J gave up 5 bases, with 11 bases separating them. The CDR3 loop spans 12 amino acids. The CDR3 spells CASSRYGNEQYF. The CDR3 DNA sequence: TGTGCCAGCAGCCGTTACGGTAACGAGCAGTACTTC.